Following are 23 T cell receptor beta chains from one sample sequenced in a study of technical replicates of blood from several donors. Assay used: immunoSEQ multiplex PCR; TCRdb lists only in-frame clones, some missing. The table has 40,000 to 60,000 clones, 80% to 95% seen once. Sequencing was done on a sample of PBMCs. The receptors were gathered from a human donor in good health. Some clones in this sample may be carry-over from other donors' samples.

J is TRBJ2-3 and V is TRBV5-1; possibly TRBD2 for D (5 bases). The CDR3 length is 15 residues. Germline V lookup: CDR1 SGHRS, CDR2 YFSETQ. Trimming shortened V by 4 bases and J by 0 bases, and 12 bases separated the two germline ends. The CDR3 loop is CASSRQGGSTDTQYF. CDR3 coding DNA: TGCGCCAGCAGCCGACAAGGAGGTAGCACAGATACGCAGTATTTT.

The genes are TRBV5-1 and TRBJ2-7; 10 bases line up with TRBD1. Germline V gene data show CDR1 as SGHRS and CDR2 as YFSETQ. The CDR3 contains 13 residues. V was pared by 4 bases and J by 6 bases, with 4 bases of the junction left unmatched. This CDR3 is CASSMTGGFEQYF. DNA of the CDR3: TGCGCCAGCAGCATGACAGGGGGCTTCGAGCAGTACTTC. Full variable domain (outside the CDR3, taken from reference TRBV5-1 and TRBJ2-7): KAGVTQTPRYLIKTRGQQVTLSCSPISGHRSVSWYQQTPGQGLQFLFEYFSETQRNKGNFPGRFSGRQFSNSRSEMNVSTLELGDSALYLCASSMTGGFEQYFGPGTRLTVT.

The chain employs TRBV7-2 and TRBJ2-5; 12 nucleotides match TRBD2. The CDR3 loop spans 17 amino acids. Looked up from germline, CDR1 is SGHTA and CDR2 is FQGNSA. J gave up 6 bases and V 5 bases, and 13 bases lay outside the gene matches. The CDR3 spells CASSHWDLAGGEKTQYF. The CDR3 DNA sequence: TGTGCCAGCAGCCACTGGGACCTAGCGGGGGGGGAAAAGACCCAGTACTTC.

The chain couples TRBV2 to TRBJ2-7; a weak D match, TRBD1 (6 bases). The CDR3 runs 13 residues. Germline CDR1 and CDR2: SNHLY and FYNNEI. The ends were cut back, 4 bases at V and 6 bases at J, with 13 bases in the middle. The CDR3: CASSAQGIGEQYF. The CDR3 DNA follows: TGTGCCAGCAGTGCTCAGGGGATTGGCGAGCAGTACTTC.

CDR3 amino acids: CAVGGGNEQFF. CDR3 nucleotide sequence: TGTGCCGTTGGGGGGGGTAATGAGCAGTTCTTC. J is TRBJ2-1 and V is TRBV10-3; 7 bases are a match to TRBD2. V lost 11 bases, J lost 7 bases, and 5 bases stayed unmatched. CDR1 ENHRY and CDR2 SYGVKD come from the germline V gene. CDR3 length: 11 amino acids.

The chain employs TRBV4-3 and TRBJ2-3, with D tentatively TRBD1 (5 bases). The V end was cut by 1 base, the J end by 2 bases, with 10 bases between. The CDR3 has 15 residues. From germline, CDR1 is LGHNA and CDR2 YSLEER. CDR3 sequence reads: CASSQAAGPTDTQYF. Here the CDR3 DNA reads TGCGCCAGCAGCCAAGCTGCAGGGCCCACAGATACGCAGTATTTT.

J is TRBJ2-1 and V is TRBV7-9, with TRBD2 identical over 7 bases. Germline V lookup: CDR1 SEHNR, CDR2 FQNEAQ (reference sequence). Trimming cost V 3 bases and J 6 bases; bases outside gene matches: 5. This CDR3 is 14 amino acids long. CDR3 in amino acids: CASSFSSGINEQFF. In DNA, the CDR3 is TGTGCCAGCAGCTTTTCGAGCGGGATCAATGAGCAGTTCTTC.

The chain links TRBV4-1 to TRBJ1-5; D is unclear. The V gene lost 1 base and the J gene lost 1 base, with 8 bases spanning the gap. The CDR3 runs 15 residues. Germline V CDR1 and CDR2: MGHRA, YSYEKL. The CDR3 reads CASSQVLRSNQPQHF. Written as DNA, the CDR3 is TGCGCCAGCAGCCAAGTCCTAAGAAGCAATCAGCCCCAGCATTTT.

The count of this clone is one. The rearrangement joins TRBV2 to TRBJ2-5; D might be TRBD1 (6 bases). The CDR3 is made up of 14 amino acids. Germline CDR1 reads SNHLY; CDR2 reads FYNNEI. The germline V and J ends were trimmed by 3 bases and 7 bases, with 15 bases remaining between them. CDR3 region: CASSDLNRVGTQYF. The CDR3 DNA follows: TGTGCCAGCAGTGACCTCAACAGGGTTGGGACCCAGTACTTC.

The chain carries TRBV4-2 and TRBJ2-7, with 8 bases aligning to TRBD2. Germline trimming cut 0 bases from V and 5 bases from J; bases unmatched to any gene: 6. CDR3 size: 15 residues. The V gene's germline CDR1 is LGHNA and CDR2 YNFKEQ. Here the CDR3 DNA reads TGTGCCAGCAGCCAAGAAGGAGCGGGAGTCGACGAGCAGTACTTC. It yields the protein CASSQEGAGVDEQYF.

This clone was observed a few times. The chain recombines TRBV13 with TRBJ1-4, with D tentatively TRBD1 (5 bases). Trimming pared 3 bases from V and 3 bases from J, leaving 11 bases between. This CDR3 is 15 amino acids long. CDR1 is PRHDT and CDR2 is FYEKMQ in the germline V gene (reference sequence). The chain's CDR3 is CASSFWGAPNEKLFF. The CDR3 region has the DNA TGTGCCAGCAGCTTTTGGGGCGCACCTAATGAAAAACTGTTTTTT.

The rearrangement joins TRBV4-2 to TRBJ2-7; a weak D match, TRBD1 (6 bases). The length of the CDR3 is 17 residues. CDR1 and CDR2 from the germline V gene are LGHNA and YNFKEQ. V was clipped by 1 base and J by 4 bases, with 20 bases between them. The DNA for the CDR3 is TGTGCCAGCAGCCAAGTTCTGGCTAGCAGGGGTAATTACGAGCAGTACTTC. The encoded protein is CASSQVLASRGNYEQYF.

For the CDR3, the DNA is TGTGCCAGCAGCTTAGCTCTAGGTTCGAACACTGAAGCTTTCTTT. Translating gives CASSLALGSNTEAFF. The chain uses TRBV7-9 and TRBJ1-1; D uncertain. The CDR3 consists of 15 residues. V was shortened by 0 bases and J by 1 base, with 9 bases between the two germline ends. Germline assignment: CDR1 SEHNR and CDR2 FQNEAQ (reference sequence).

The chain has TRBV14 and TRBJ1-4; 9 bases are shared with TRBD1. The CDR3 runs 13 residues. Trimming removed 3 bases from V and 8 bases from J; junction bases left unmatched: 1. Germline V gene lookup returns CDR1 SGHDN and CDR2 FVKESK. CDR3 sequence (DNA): TGTGCCAGCAGCCAGACAGGGGGGGAAAAACTGTTTTTT. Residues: CASSQTGGEKLFF. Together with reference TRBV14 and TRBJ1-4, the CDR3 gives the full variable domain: EAGVTQFPSHSVIEKGQTVTLRCDPISGHDNLYWYRRVMGKEIKFLLHFVKESKQDESGMPNNRFLAERTGGTYSTLKVQPAELEDSGVYFCASSQTGGEKLFFGSGTQLSVL.

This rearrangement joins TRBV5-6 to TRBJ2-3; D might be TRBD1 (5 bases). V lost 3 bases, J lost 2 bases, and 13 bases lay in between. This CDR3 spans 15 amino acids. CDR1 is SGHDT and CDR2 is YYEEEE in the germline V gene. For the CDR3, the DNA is TGTGCCAGCAGCTGGGCAGGGCGTTACACAGATACGCAGTATTTT. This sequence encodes CASSWAGRYTDTQYF. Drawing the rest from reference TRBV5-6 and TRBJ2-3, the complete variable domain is DAGVTQSPTHLIKTRGQQVTLRCSPKSGHDTVSWYQQALGQGPQFIFQYYEEEERQRGNFPDRFSGHQFPNYSSELNVNALLLGDSALYLCASSWAGRYTDTQYFGPGTRLTVL.

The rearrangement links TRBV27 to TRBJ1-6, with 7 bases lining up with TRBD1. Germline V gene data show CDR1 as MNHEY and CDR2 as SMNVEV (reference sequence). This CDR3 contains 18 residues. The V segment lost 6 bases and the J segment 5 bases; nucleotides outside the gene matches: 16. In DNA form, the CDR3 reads TGTGCCAGCAGCTTGACGGACAGGCGGGTCGGTAATAATTCACCCCTCCACTTT. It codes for CASSLTDRRVGNNSPLHF.

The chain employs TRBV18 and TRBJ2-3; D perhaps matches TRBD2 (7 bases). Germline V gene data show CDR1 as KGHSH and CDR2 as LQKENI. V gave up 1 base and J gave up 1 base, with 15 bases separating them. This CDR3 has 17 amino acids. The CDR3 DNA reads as TGTGCCAGCTCACCACAGGGGGGGGCAGGCCGCACAGATACGCAGTATTTT. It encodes CASSPQGGAGRTDTQYF.

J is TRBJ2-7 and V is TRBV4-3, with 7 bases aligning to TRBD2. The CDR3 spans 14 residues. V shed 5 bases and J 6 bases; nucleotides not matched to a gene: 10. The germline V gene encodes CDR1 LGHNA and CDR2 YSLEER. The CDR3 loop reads CASSRGLVPFEQYF. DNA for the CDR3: TGCGCCAGCAGCAGAGGACTAGTTCCCTTCGAGCAGTACTTC.

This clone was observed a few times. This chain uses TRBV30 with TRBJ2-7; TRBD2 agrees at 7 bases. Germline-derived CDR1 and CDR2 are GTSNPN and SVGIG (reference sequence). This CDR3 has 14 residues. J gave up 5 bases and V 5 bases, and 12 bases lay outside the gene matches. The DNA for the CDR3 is TGTGCCTGGGCCCCGGGACTACTACCCCACGAGCAGTACTTC. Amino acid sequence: CAWAPGLLPHEQYF.

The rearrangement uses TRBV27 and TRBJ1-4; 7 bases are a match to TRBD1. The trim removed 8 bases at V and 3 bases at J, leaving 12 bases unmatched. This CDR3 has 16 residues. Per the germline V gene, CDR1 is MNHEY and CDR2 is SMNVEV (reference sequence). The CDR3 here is CASGLPPGTANEKLFF. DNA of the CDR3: TGTGCCAGCGGCCTTCCCCCAGGGACAGCTAATGAAAAACTGTTTTTT.

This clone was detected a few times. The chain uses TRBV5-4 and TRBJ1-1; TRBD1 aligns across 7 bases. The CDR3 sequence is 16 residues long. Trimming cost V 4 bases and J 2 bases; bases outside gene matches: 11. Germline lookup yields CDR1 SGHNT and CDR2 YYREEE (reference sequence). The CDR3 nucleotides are TGTGCCAGCAGCGGATTAAGGACAGGCCCTAACACTGAAGCTTTCTTT. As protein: CASSGLRTGPNTEAFF.

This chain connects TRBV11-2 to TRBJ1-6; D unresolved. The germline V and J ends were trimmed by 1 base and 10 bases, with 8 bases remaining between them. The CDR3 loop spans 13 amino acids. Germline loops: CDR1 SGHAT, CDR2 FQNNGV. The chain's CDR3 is CASSLVGGSPLHF. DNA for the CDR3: TGTGCCAGCAGCTTAGTCGGAGGATCACCCCTCCACTTT.

The CDR3 nucleotides read TGTGCCAGCAGCCACGTCCGGGGGACGGATGAAGCTTTCTTT. This gives the protein CASSHVRGTDEAFF. The chain employs TRBV5-5 and TRBJ1-1, with D possibly TRBD1 on 5 matching bases. This CDR3 spans 14 amino acids. V lost 4 bases to trimming and J lost 7 bases, with 17 bases between them. CDR1 is SGHKS and CDR2 is YYEKEE in the germline V gene (reference sequence).